The clone carrying this TCR beta chain was picked up a small number of times. Antigen: not known. These data belong to a study of T cell repertoires in cytomegalovirus infection. Overall study: Alongside well-studied HLA-B-restricted CMV epitopes, recently identified HLA-C-restricted CMV epitopes were also used. Signatures in public TCR beta sequences pointed to both CMV infection and matching HLA type.

Overall study results and limits: Clonotypes of TCR beta that were HLA-C-restricted and CMV-specific dominated the ex vivo response.

TCRdb analysed the reads with MiXCR anew, one entry per CDR3 protein. This table holds hundreds of thousands of distinct CDR3 sequences, roughly 30% found once. Sample: cultured CD8+ T cells from PBMCs, taken from culture after CMV antigen stimulation. The receptor comes from a human donor in good health (CMV status not recorded). Some clones in this sample may be carry-over from other donors' samples.

In DNA form, the CDR3 reads TGTGCCAGCAGCCCAGCGCGGACCGACTATGGCTACACCTTC. It is translated as CASSPARTDYGYTF. The gene calls are TRBV7-9 and TRBJ1-2, with D hard to call. CDR1 and CDR2 from the germline V gene are SEHNR and FQNEAQ (reference sequence). V was pared by 5 bases and J by 3 bases, with 13 bases between. The length of the CDR3 is 14 residues.